The entry below gives a single TCR beta chain sequence along with its context. Original analysis: Reference gene primer amplification gave nucleated cell count estimates. Some clones are missing from TCRdb's copy, which holds only in-frame ones; the method was immunoSEQ multiplex PCR. V, J and clone size derive from that table, while D and trimming were established from the DNA sequence. The data show 93,000 or so clones, with 89% seen just once and around 3.4% held by the top ten. The data are from a study of blood T cell repertoires in COVID-19. The overall study: There were acute and convalescent COVID-19 samples, and they came from the United States, Italy and Spain. Sample material is recorded as cDNA or gDNA derived from T cells, B-cell-depleted T cells, or PBMCs.

The receptor's source is a woman aged 55-69 years with acute or convalescent COVID-19. Sequencing was carried out using peripheral blood.

CDR3 residues: CASSLGAGSYTGELFF. In DNA, the CDR3 is TGTGCCAGCAGCTTGGGGGCCGGGAGTTACACCGGGGAGCTGTTTTTT. The V gene is TRBV5-4, the J gene TRBJ2-2; TRBD2 might be the D (6 bases). Germline CDR1 and CDR2: SGHNT and YYREEE (reference sequence). The CDR3 runs to 16 residues. Trimming pared 0 bases from V and 3 bases from J, leaving 12 bases between.